The present T cell receptor beta chain was sequenced within a study of brain T cells in children with intractable seizures. CDR1 LGHDT and CDR2 YNNKEL come from the germline V gene (reference sequence). V lost 0 bases and J lost 6, with 7 bases in between. The CDR3 loop spans 13 amino acids. Assay used: immunoSEQ multiplex PCR; TCRdb lists only in-frame clones, some missing. Seen here are under 150,000 clones, approximately 94% observed once, and the top ten hold 3.8%. The sequences come from peripheral blood, collected at surgery. The sequence was collected from a boy in the first two years of life with hemimegalencephaly and intractable seizures. The chain recombines TRBV3-1 (or the pseudogene TRBV3-2) with TRBJ2-3; D is tentatively TRBD1 or TRBD2 (5 bases each). The CDR3 nucleotides are TGTGCCAGCAGCCAAGATGAGGGGGATACGCAGTATTTT. Its protein product is CASSQDEGDTQYF.